This is a list of T cell receptor beta chains from one sample in a study of T cell responses to AZD1222 COVID-19 vaccine. Profiling relied on immunoSEQ multiplex PCR, and the TCRdb table lists in-frame clones only, not all of them. The sample has 150,000 to 200,000 clones, 90% seen once. The sample consisted of peripheral blood, taken on day 0 of AZD1222 vaccination. These receptors originate from an adult in good health. CDR3s include the opening cysteine and the closing phenylalanine or tryptophan. Not every row has a clone size; where given, it reads once, few, many or a size class.

cdr3_aa	v_call	j_call	clone_size
CASSRTSGATYEQYF	TRBV6-2/TRBV6-3	TRBJ2-7	-
CASSEGFLSNQPQHF	TRBV2	TRBJ1-5	-
CASSEGSRTYEQYF	TRBV6-1	TRBJ2-7	-
CAISGTGTGDGGNTEAFF	TRBV10-3	TRBJ1-1	-
CASSPLQTEAFF	TRBV18	TRBJ1-1	-
CASSIDRARSTGELFF	TRBV19	TRBJ2-2	-
CASSQARGDRGYTF	TRBV4-3	TRBJ1-2	-
CATSDYNEQFF	TRBV24-1	TRBJ2-1	-
CASSNRDRGQYEQYF	TRBV25-1	TRBJ2-7	-
CATTPSGGLHEQYF	TRBV5-1	TRBJ2-7	-
CASSPGTAYGYTF	TRBV7-9	TRBJ1-2	-
CASSVAELAGGTDTQYF	TRBV9	TRBJ2-3	-
CASSVEGRGSYNSPLHF	TRBV9	TRBJ1-6	-
CASSVDSGPSYEQYF	TRBV9	TRBJ2-7	few
CASSYGAGTGIEGYTF	TRBV27	TRBJ1-2	-
CASSFTDRNNEQFF	TRBV18	TRBJ2-1	few
CASSYRGPNTEAFF	TRBV6-2/TRBV6-3	TRBJ1-1	-
CASSLGTGAPTNEKLFF	TRBV5-1	TRBJ1-4	-
CASSFGDTQYF	TRBV5-5	TRBJ2-3	-
CASSLVNTEAFF	TRBV5-5	TRBJ1-1	once
CASSLEAGADYGYTF	TRBV5-1	TRBJ1-2	-
CASSQERAYSGNTIYF	TRBV3-1/TRBV3-2	TRBJ1-3	-
CASSERGSSYNEQFF	TRBV7-2	TRBJ2-1	-
CASSLKLYEQYF	TRBV12-3/TRBV12-4	TRBJ2-7	-
CASGDGSYEQYF	TRBV7-9	TRBJ2-7	-
CASSPPVPTQGYGYTF	TRBV3-1/TRBV3-2	TRBJ1-2	-
CAWGTHHYEQYF	TRBV30	TRBJ2-7	few
CASSKQDTFTEAFF	TRBV5-1	TRBJ1-1	-
CASSLLTGGRTEAFF	TRBV6-5	TRBJ1-1	few
CSASGTGFYEQYF	TRBV20-1	TRBJ2-7	-
CASSPFGQNYGYTF	TRBV5-6	TRBJ1-2	-
CASSLGGQGAVAFF	TRBV7-9	TRBJ1-1	-
CASSFRGSYNSPLHF	TRBV27	TRBJ1-6	-
CASSVTSDRGNEQFF	TRBV7-2	TRBJ2-1	-
CASTFGRGLGEQYF	TRBV6-5	TRBJ2-7	-
CASTPQGDTEAFF	TRBV14	TRBJ1-1	-
CAARPGTGNEKLFF	TRBV10-3	TRBJ1-4	-
CASSTGGEPNTEAFF	TRBV6-5	TRBJ1-1	-
CASSGTLNNSPLHF	TRBV27	TRBJ1-6	-
CASGLVLSEGEQYF	TRBV12-5	TRBJ2-7	few
CASTQGVTYEQYF	TRBV6-6	TRBJ2-7	-
CASGPGSVSSYNEQFF	TRBV12-5	TRBJ2-1	-
CASSLGSGGASTDTQYF	TRBV27	TRBJ2-3	once
CASSYQENYGYTF	TRBV4-1	TRBJ1-2	-
CASSLDSNVLTF	TRBV11-2	TRBJ2-6	-
CASSGGRHTEAFF	TRBV5-4	TRBJ1-1	-